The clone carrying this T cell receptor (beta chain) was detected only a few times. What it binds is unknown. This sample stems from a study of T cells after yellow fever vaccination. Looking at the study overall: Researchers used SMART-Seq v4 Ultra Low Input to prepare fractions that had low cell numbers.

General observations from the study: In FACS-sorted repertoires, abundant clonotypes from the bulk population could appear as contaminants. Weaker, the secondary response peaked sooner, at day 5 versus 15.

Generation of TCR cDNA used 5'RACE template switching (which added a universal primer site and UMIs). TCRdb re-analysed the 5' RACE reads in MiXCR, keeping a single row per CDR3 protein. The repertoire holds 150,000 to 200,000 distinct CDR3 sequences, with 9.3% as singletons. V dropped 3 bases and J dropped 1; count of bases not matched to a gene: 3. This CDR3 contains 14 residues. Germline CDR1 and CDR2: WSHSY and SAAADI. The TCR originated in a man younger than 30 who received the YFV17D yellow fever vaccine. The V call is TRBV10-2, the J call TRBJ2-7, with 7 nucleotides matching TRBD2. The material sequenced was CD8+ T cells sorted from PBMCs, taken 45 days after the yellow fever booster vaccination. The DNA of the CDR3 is TGCGCCAGCAGTGATGGGGGGGGATCCTACGAGCAGTACTTC. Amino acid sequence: CASSDGGGSYEQYF.